This TCR beta chain was identified in a study of blood T cell repertoires in COVID-19. In the source study's methods: Quantification of nucleated cells was approximated via reference gene primer amplification. Generated by immunoSEQ multiplex PCR, the TCRdb table keeps only in-frame clones and is missing some. The D gene and trimming were derived from the DNA, and the V and J assignments and clone size from that table. The sample carries around 42,000 clones, about 86% recorded once. Sequenced material: peripheral blood. This sequence originates from a woman aged 60-75 years with acute or convalescent COVID-19.

The CDR3 sequence is CASSQDRGVTNEKLFF. The CDR3 DNA reads as TGTGCCAGTAGCCAGGACAGGGGGGTAACTAATGAAAAACTGTTTTTT. The chain carries TRBV19 and TRBJ1-4; 10 positions match TRBD1. This CDR3 spans 16 amino acids. Germline assignment: CDR1 LNHDA and CDR2 SQIVND (reference sequence). V shed 6 bases and J 1 base; nucleotides not matched to a gene: 5.